This T cell receptor beta chain was identified during a study of a mutant IDH1 vaccine in newly diagnosed glioma. In the study overall: Sex distribution of treated patients was about 60% male and approximately 38% female; mean age was around 40 years.

As for this clone: What it recognizes is unknown. The identical CDR3 is also encoded by other nucleotide sequences in the sample.

This sample's time point: week 23, last vaccination. Every vaccination contained 300 ug of the mutant IDH1 20-mer peptide and was paired with topical imiquimod. TCRdb's copy holds only in-frame clones and misses some; the assay was immunoSEQ multiplex PCR. The table lists tens of thousands of clones, approximately 85% of them singletons. The receptor's source is a woman between 50 and 59 years old with glioma. This specimen was PBMCs, taken from a glioma patient whose treatment included an IDH1 peptide vaccine.

CDR3 DNA sequence: TGTGCCAGCTCACCGCAGGGGGTCGGGAACACTGAAGCTTTCTTT. It translates to CASSPQGVGNTEAFF. The V call is TRBV18, the J call TRBJ1-1; 7 nucleotides agree with TRBD1. V lost 3 bases to trimming and J lost 1 base; unmatched junction nucleotides: 5. The CDR3 consists of 15 residues. CDR1 is KGHSH and CDR2 is LQKENI in the germline V gene.